The 24 T cell receptor beta chains listed next were all sequenced from one sample in a study of T cell responses to AZD1222 COVID-19 vaccine. Assay: immunoSEQ multiplex PCR; the TCRdb copy retains only in-frame clones and omits some. The sample carries 65,000 to 100,000 clones, 85% to 90% recorded once. The source was peripheral blood, collected 28 days after the second AZD1222 dose. Receptors originate from an adult who received the AZD1222 COVID-19 vaccine.

The chain links TRBV4-1 to TRBJ1-1, with D possibly matching TRBD1 (6 bases). This CDR3 comprises 17 residues. Deletions cut 0 bases from V and 4 bases from J, with 18 bases between. The germline gives CDR1 MGHRA, CDR2 YSYEKL. CDR3 loop: CASSQDHRGAGGTEAFF. For the CDR3, the DNA is TGCGCCAGCAGCCAAGACCATCGGGGGGCTGGGGGCACTGAAGCTTTCTTT.

The rearrangement links TRBV30 to TRBJ1-2, with D unclear. The CDR3 covers 15 residues. The germline V gene has CDR1 GTSNPN and CDR2 SVGIG (reference sequence). The V gene lost 2 bases and the J gene lost 4 bases, with 17 bases spanning the gap. CDR3 bases: TGTGCCTGGAGTACCCCAAGAATAGGAATCTATGGCTACACCTTC. Translating gives CAWSTPRIGIYGYTF.

The V call is TRBV7-8, the J call TRBJ1-1; 10 bases are a match to TRBD1. The CDR3 runs to 16 residues. Losses at the gene ends were 5 bases for V and 4 bases for J; bases not matched to a gene: 10. Germline CDR1 reads SGHVS; CDR2 reads FQNEAQ. CDR3 bases: TGTGCCAGCAGCCGAAGAAGGGACAGGGGAGGCACTGAAGCTTTCTTT. Encoded protein: CASSRRRDRGGTEAFF.

V gene TRBV7-2 combines with J gene TRBJ2-7, with 7 bases identical to TRBD2. The trim removed 3 bases at V and 1 base at J, leaving 9 bases unmatched. The CDR3 covers 16 residues. Germline CDR1 and CDR2: SGHTA and FQGNSA. The CDR3 sequence: CASSFFVTSESYEQYF. Written as DNA, the CDR3 is TGTGCCAGCAGCTTTTTTGTCACTAGCGAGTCCTACGAGCAGTACTTC.

This clone was detected once. V usage is TRBV4-2 and J usage is TRBJ1-2; possibly TRBD1 for D (5 bases). Germline assignment: CDR1 LGHNA and CDR2 YNFKEQ. Trimming removed 1 base at V and 3 bases at J, with 9 bases between. This CDR3 is built from 14 residues. CDR3 sequence reads: CASSQVGADYGYTF. CDR3 sequence (DNA): TGTGCCAGCAGCCAAGTAGGGGCAGACTATGGCTACACCTTC.

V is TRBV2 and J is TRBJ1-3; possibly TRBD1 for D (5 bases). Germline CDR1 SNHLY, CDR2 FYNNEI. The V end was cut by 6 bases, the J end by 3 bases, with 9 bases between. This CDR3 spans 13 amino acids. CDR3 amino acids: CASRQTVGNTIYF. The CDR3 DNA reads as TGTGCCAGCAGGCAGACAGTTGGAAACACCATATATTTT.

The genes are TRBV28 and TRBJ1-2; tentative D call: TRBD1 (5 bases). From germline, CDR1 is MDHEN and CDR2 SYDVKM. The CDR3 runs to 16 residues. Trimming left V 5 bases short and J 1 base short, with 17 bases between. CDR3 in amino acids: CASSTHPGRVNYGYTF. The CDR3 DNA follows: TGTGCCAGCAGTACACACCCGGGACGGGTTAACTATGGCTACACCTTC.

This chain connects TRBV10-2 to TRBJ1-3; D is unclear. Trimming removed 7 bases from V and 0 bases from J, with 4 bases in between. The CDR3 covers 12 residues. CDR1 WSHSY and CDR2 SAAADI come from the germline V gene. The CDR3 DNA is TGCGCCAGCAAAAGCTCTGGAAACACCATATATTTT. This encodes CASKSSGNTIYF.

V is TRBV10-1 and J is TRBJ2-7, with TRBD1 identical over 9 bases. Trimming removed 6 bases from V and 4 bases from J; junction bases left unmatched: 1. The CDR3 spans 12 residues. Per germline, CDR1 WNHNN and CDR2 SYGVQD (reference sequence). CDR3 sequence reads: CASRDRGYEQYF. Written as DNA, the CDR3 is TGCGCCAGCAGGGACAGGGGTTACGAGCAGTACTTC.

The chain couples TRBV11-1 to TRBJ1-2, with 8 bases that match TRBD1. The CDR3 length is 15 residues. Germline CDR1 SGHAT, CDR2 FQDESV (reference sequence). V was pared by 3 bases and J by 4 bases, with 7 bases of the junction left unmatched. Here the CDR3 reads CASSFHQGAIYGYTF. The CDR3 region has the DNA TGTGCCAGCAGCTTTCACCAGGGGGCGATCTATGGCTACACCTTC.

This chain joins TRBV19 and TRBJ2-5, with 9 bases identical to TRBD1. V shed 5 bases, J shed 5 bases, and the junction held 6 bases outside the gene matches. The length of the CDR3 is 14 residues. Germline CDR1 reads LNHDA; CDR2 reads SQIVND (reference sequence). CDR3 nucleotide sequence: TGTGCCAGTAGTGGCGGACAGGGGTGGGAGACCCAGTACTTC. It is translated as CASSGGQGWETQYF.

This chain joins TRBV2 and TRBJ2-7; D uncertain. V lost 6 bases and J lost 0, with 6 bases in between. Germline CDR1 reads SNHLY; CDR2 reads FYNNEI. CDR3 length: 12 residues. The CDR3 coding sequence is TGTGCCAGCAGGAGGCGCTCCTACGAGCAGTACTTC. Translating gives CASRRRSYEQYF.

This clone occurred once. The rearrangement joins TRBV11-2 to TRBJ2-7; D is unresolved. With 4 bases removed from V and 1 base from J, the gap between germline ends came to 5 bases. The CDR3 spans 12 residues. Germline CDR1 reads SGHAT; CDR2 reads FQNNGV. CDR3 sequence (DNA): TGTGCCAGCAGCTCCACGTCCTACGAGCAGTACTTC. Translated: CASSSTSYEQYF.

V is TRBV21-1 and J is TRBJ1-6. TRBV21-1 represents a pseudogene. The length of the CDR3 is 13 residues. The CDR3: CASTDGLDSPLHF. CDR3 bases: TGTGCCAGCACCGACGGCCTAGATTCACCCCTCCACTTT.

The V and J genes are TRBV4-3 and TRBJ2-7; 7 bases are shared with TRBD2. V was pared by 3 bases and J by 9 bases, with 17 bases of the junction left unmatched. Per the germline V gene, CDR1 is LGHNA and CDR2 is YSLEER. The CDR3 runs 16 residues. This CDR3 reads CASSQTGAGEDSLQYF. CDR3 nucleotides: TGCGCCAGCAGCCAGACTGGGGCGGGAGAGGACTCCCTGCAGTACTTC.

The chain links TRBV4-1 to TRBJ1-2, with a tentative D call TRBD1 (5 bases). Between the trimmed V and J ends, which lost 3 bases and 0 bases, there was a span of 11 bases. Germline CDR1 reads MGHRA; CDR2 reads YSYEKL. There are 15 residues in the CDR3. This CDR3 is CASSHPQGSNYGYTF. The CDR3, as DNA: TGCGCCAGCAGCCACCCTCAGGGTTCTAACTATGGCTACACCTTC.

This chain connects TRBV27 to TRBJ1-1; 7 bases agree with TRBD1. V trimming: 5 bases; J trimming: 4 bases; junction bases outside the gene matches: 7. Germline loops: CDR1 MNHEY, CDR2 SMNVEV (reference sequence). The CDR3 is 14 residues long. The CDR3 loop is CASSPTQGITEAFF. DNA for the CDR3: TGTGCCAGCAGTCCGACACAGGGGATCACTGAAGCTTTCTTT.

This clone has a handful of counts. The rearrangement links TRBV6-4 to TRBJ1-1; unclear D gene. The length of the CDR3 is 10 residues. Trimming left V 7 bases short and J 7 bases short, with 7 bases between. Germline CDR1 MRHNA, CDR2 SNTAGT. The CDR3 spells CASKWGEAFF. CDR3 DNA sequence: TGTGCCAGCAAATGGGGTGAAGCTTTCTTT.

The rearrangement links TRBV5-1 to TRBJ2-1, with TRBD2 matching 13 bases. Trimming took 4 bases from V and 3 from J; bases not matched to a gene: 4. The germline CDR1 and CDR2 sequences are SGHRS and YFSETQ. The length of the CDR3 is 16 residues. The CDR3 here is CASSAWTSGGYNEQFF. The DNA for the CDR3 is TGCGCCAGCAGCGCTTGGACTAGCGGGGGCTACAATGAGCAGTTCTTC.

This sequence joins TRBV7-2 and TRBJ2-5; 14 nucleotides line up with TRBD2. Unmatched junction bases numbered 10, after V lost 5 bases and J lost 2 bases. The germline gives CDR1 SGHTA, CDR2 FQGNSA. The CDR3 totals 18 residues. The CDR3 reads CASSGIRLAGGLQETQYF. Here the CDR3 DNA reads TGTGCCAGCAGCGGGATTCGACTAGCGGGAGGGCTACAAGAGACCCAGTACTTC. Variable domain in full (rest from reference TRBV7-2 and TRBJ2-5): GAGVSQSPSNKVTEKGKDVELRCDPISGHTALYWYRQSLGQGLEFLIYFQGNSAPDKSGLPSDRFSAERTGGSVSTLTIQRTQQEDSAVYLCASSGIRLAGGLQETQYFGPGTRLLVL.

V gene TRBV24-1 combines with J gene TRBJ2-7; D remains ambiguous. Germline V gene lookup returns CDR1 KGHDR and CDR2 SFDVKD. The CDR3 consists of 11 residues. Deletions cut 4 bases from V and 5 bases from J, with 5 bases between. The chain's CDR3 is CATSEPHEQYF. The CDR3 region has the DNA TGTGCCACCAGTGAACCGCACGAGCAGTACTTC.

This clone was observed a few times. The chain employs TRBV7-6 and TRBJ2-1, with D perhaps TRBD1 or TRBD2 (5 bases each). Germline assignment: CDR1 SGHVS and CDR2 FNYEAQ. The CDR3 runs to 15 residues. Trimming pared 5 bases from V and 4 bases from J, leaving 15 bases between. The CDR3 nucleotides are TGTGCCAGCAGCAAATCAGGGACCAAATACAATGAGCAGTTCTTC. Translated, it gives CASSKSGTKYNEQFF.

The chain has TRBV1 and TRBJ2-7; the table assigns TRBD1, which was not confirmed against the DNA. TRBV1 is flagged as a pseudogene. This CDR3 is built from 13 residues. The CDR3 DNA is TGCACCAGCAGCCATCCAGTAACCTACGAGCAGTACTTC. Translated, it gives CTSSHPVTYEQYF.

The rearrangement joins TRBV30 to TRBJ2-7; D remains ambiguous. Germline-derived CDR1 and CDR2 are GTSNPN and SVGIG (reference sequence). Deletions cut 1 base from V and 3 bases from J, with 7 bases between. The CDR3 sequence is 12 residues long. The CDR3 loop is CAWSGLNYEQYF. In DNA form, the CDR3 reads TGTGCCTGGAGTGGTTTAAACTACGAGCAGTACTTC.